Listed here are 6 T cell receptor beta chains from one sample, sequenced in a study of cytomegalovirus exposure and HLA in healthy donors. PCR primers comprised 60 Vbeta and 13 Jbeta primers. Clones were sequenced by immunoSEQ multiplex PCR, and TCRdb holds only the in-frame ones, with some missing. The top ten hold approximately 1% of the sample, which has 110,000 to 150,000 clones, approximately 79% seen once. The specimen was PBMCs. The receptors shown here come from a young man in good health and CMV-seronegative.

This chain joins TRBV6-5 and TRBJ2-2; 7 nucleotides agree with TRBD1. V shed 6 bases, J shed 0 bases, and the junction held 1 base outside the gene matches. There are 14 residues in the CDR3. Per germline, CDR1 MNHEY and CDR2 SVGAGI. The CDR3 protein is CASRGTANTGELFF. The CDR3 DNA reads TGTGCCAGCAGGGGGACAGCGAACACCGGGGAGCTGTTTTTT.

The chain carries TRBV7-8 and TRBJ2-1, with 10 bases that match TRBD1. The CDR3 sequence is 16 residues long. J was trimmed by 1 base and V by 5 bases; bases with no gene match: 5. Germline assignment: CDR1 SGHVS and CDR2 FQNEAQ. The DNA of the CDR3 is TGTGCCAGCAGCAAGAGACAGGGGGCGTCCTACAATGAGCAGTTCTTC. This codes for CASSKRQGASYNEQFF.

This clone was seen more than once but under ten times. The chain uses TRBV6-5 and TRBJ1-2; D is unclear. With 2 bases removed from V and 5 bases from J, the gap between germline ends came to 12 bases. Germline CDR1 is MNHEY and CDR2 is SVGAGI. This CDR3 has 14 amino acids. The CDR3 protein is CASSYGSGPYGYTF. In DNA form, the CDR3 reads TGTGCCAGCAGTTACGGGAGTGGACCATATGGCTACACCTTC.

The V call is TRBV25-1, the J call TRBJ1-6, with a weak D call TRBD1 (5 bases). V was clipped by 8 bases and J by 5 bases, with 7 bases between them. The CDR3 contains 12 residues. The germline V gene encodes CDR1 MGHDK and CDR2 SYGVNS. CDR3 in amino acids: CASRGDNSPLHF. The CDR3 DNA is TGTGCCAGCCGGGGGGATAATTCACCCCTCCACTTT.

This rearrangement joins TRBV7-3 to TRBJ2-1; TRBD2 aligns across 9 bases. Germline CDR1 SGHTA, CDR2 FQGTGA. This CDR3 is 17 amino acids long. Trimming took 0 bases from V and 3 from J; bases not matched to a gene: 6. In DNA, the CDR3 is TGTGCCAGCAGCTTAACGAGGCGGGGGGGTCACTACAATGAGCAGTTCTTC. Translating it yields CASSLTRRGGHYNEQFF.

This clone was recorded once. V usage is TRBV7-2 and J usage is TRBJ1-5; D gene unclear. Germline V gene lookup returns CDR1 SGHTA and CDR2 FQGNSA. Trimming took off 0 bases at V and 5 bases at J, with 11 bases between the two ends. There are 15 residues in the CDR3. As DNA, the CDR3 is TGTGCCAGCAGCTTAGCTGGGAAGCGGGATCAGCCCCAGCATTTT. Its translation: CASSLAGKRDQPQHF.